A selection of T cell receptor beta chains follows, all from one sample in a study of T-cell memory formation after mild COVID-19. TCRdb passed the 5' RACE reads through MiXCR, listing each CDR3 protein once. The sample records 280,000 or so distinct CDR3 sequences, roughly 8.2% being singletons. The sequenced sample consisted of PBMCs or a T cell subset sorted from them (not recorded which). These receptors were obtained from a man between 18 and 35 years old who had mild COVID-19 (a few samples of this study predate the infection). Cell type and time point are not known. Both conserved end residues are part of each CDR3. Fields, in order: V gene, J gene, clone size, D gene, CDR3 DNA, CDR3 protein. A D gene is named only where the DNA matches it firmly. A clone size is listed for some rows: how often the clone was seen (once, few, many), or a class if it is expanded.

TRBV6-5	TRBJ2-3	few	.	TGTGCCAGCAGCAAGGGACGGACAGATACGCAGTATTTT	CASSKGRTDTQYF
TRBV29-1	TRBJ1-2	.	.	TGCAGCGTTGAAGGGGGCCAGTCGGGGAACTATGGCTACACCTTC	CSVEGGQSGNYGYTF
TRBV4-1	TRBJ2-2	.	.	TGCGCCAGCAGCCAAGTGTCGATACTTACGAACACCGGGGAGCTGTTTTTT	CASSQVSILTNTGELFF
TRBV7-3	TRBJ1-1	few	.	TGTGCCAGCAGCTTACGGGACACCGATACTGAAGCTTTCTTT	CASSLRDTDTEAFF
TRBV6-1	TRBJ2-7	many	.	TGTGCCACCCCATTCGGGGTTTCGGGCGAGCAGTACTTC	CATPFGVSGEQYF
TRBV4-2	TRBJ1-2	few	TRBD1	TGTGCCAGCAGCCAAGATTTGACGTCGGGGACAGGGACAGTTCACTTC	CASSQDLTSGTGTVHF
TRBV11-1	TRBJ1-1	few	.	TGTGCCAGCAACCCGACCCCGAACACTGAAGCTTTCTTT	CASNPTPNTEAFF
TRBV7-9	TRBJ2-1	many	.	TGTGCCAGCAGCTTAGAGGCAGGTCGGACCTACAATGAGCAGTTCTTC	CASSLEAGRTYNEQFF
TRBV28	TRBJ1-2	.	.	TGTGCCAGCAGTCCACCCGCCTATGGCGGTGGCTACACCTTC	CASSPPAYGGGYTF
TRBV5-1	TRBJ1-1	few	.	TGCGCCAGCAGCTTGGGGCGGGGGCTGGGCCCTGAAGCTTTCTTT	CASSLGRGLGPEAFF
TRBV7-2	TRBJ1-5	many	TRBD1	TGTGCCAGCAGCCACCCACAGGGGGCTCATCAGCCCCAGCATTTT	CASSHPQGAHQPQHF
TRBV7-2	TRBJ1-5	few	.	TGTGCCAGCAGCGCATCCTCCAGGGGAGAGGGTCAGCCCCAGCATTTT	CASSASSRGEGQPQHF
TRBV4-2	TRBJ2-5	few	.	TGTGCCAGCAGCCAGTTGGTGCCTGGCTGGGAGACCCAGTACTTC	CASSQLVPGWETQYF
TRBV25-1	TRBJ1-5	.	.	TGTGCCAGCAGTACCCCCGGGGGGCCCCAGCATTTT	CASSTPGGPQHF
TRBV4-2	TRBJ2-1	few	TRBD2	TGTGCCAGCAGCCGGGGACTAGCGGGCGATGAGCAGTTCTTC	CASSRGLAGDEQFF
TRBV4-3	TRBJ2-3	.	.	TGCGCCAGCAGCCAAGCGTCGGGGGCCACAGATACGCAGTATTTT	CASSQASGATDTQYF
TRBV9	TRBJ2-3	few	.	TGTGCCAGCAGCGTGGGGGCTTCTCAGGCAGATACGCAGTATTTT	CASSVGASQADTQYF
TRBV5-1	TRBJ2-5	many	.	TGCGCCAGCAGCTTGGACGGGGAGACCCAGTACTTC	CASSLDGETQYF